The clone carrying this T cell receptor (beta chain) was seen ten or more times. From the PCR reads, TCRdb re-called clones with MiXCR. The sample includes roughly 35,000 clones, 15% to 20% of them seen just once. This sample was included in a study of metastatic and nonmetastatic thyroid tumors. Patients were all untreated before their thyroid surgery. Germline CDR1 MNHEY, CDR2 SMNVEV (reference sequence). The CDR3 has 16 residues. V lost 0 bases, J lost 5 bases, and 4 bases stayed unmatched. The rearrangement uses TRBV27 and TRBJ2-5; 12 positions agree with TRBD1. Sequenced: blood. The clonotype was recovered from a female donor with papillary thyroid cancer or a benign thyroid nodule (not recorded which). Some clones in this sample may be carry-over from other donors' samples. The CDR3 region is CASSLSGTGGVETQYF. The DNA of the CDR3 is TGTGCCAGCAGTTTATCGGGGACAGGGGGCGTTGAGACCCAGTACTTC.